This TCR beta chain comes out of a study of blood T cells in healthy people across ages. This clonotype was counted many times. Then a second PCR, running roughly 6 to 11 cycles, was carried out with a sample-barcoded 5' primer and a J-beta primer mix. TCRdb itself ran the 5' RACE reads through MiXCR, one entry per CDR3 protein. This sample has more than 500,000 distinct CDR3 sequences, with around a quarter found just once. CDR1 is MRHNA and CDR2 is SNTAGT in the germline V gene. There are 14 residues in the CDR3. Trimming cost V 6 bases and J 3 bases; bases outside gene matches: 3. These same records also appear under a second study, on T cells of mothers and their children.

Input material: blood. V usage is TRBV6-4 and J usage is TRBJ2-2; 8 bases match TRBD1. This receptor was identified in a boy aged 2 to 10 in good health. In DNA form, the CDR3 reads TGTGCCAGCAGAGGACAGGGAGACACCGGGGAGCTGTTTTTT. This gives the protein CASRGQGDTGELFF.